One and the same sample provided the 3 T cell receptor beta chains below, sequenced in a study of vaccination effects on CD4 cells after COVID-19 (dated by TCRdb to the early 2020s). Preparation of the library involved the immunoSEQ multiplex PCR assay. TCRdb retrieved this table from immuneACCESS and kept in-frame rearrangements only. Not all clones are present; in checked studies, unresolved V genes account for under half, and no reason is known for the remainder. The sample table records over 10,000 clones; just under 75% of these occur just once. 33% of the sample is taken by the ten largest. To identify antigen-specific CD4+ T cell clonotypes by their expansion, the ViraFEST assay first stimulated PBMC with viral peptide pools and then applied TCR sequencing. After about 9 days of culture, CD4+ T cells were isolated with the EasySep CD4+ T cell isolation kit. PCR-confirmed SARS-CoV-2 infection had occurred in convalescent patients between March and December 2020, before the Alpha, Beta and Delta variants emerged in the United States. Participants received two doses of either the BNT162b2 or the mRNA-1273 mRNA SARS-CoV-2 vaccine.

For these TCRs, the target antigens are not known. The sequences come from CD4+ T cells from PBMCs cultured with HCoV-NL63 spike peptides, collected after COVID-19 vaccination. The sample's cell subset or site label, decoded: HCoV-NL63 spike overlapping peptide pool stimulation. The source is a human donor who had a prior SARS-CoV-2 infection.

This chain links TRBV29-1 with TRBJ1-4; a possible D gene is TRBD1 (6 bases). Germline CDR1 is SQVTM and CDR2 is ANQGSEA. This CDR3 is 13 amino acids long. Trimming shortened V by 6 bases and J by 4 bases, and 12 bases separated the two germline ends. The CDR3 nucleotides are TGCAGCGTAGGACAGACCCGTAATGAAAAACTGTTTTTT. It translates to CSVGQTRNEKLFF.

This rearrangement joins TRBV6-5 to TRBJ1-5, with D hard to call. Trimming took off 6 bases at V and 7 bases at J, with 13 bases between the two ends. The germline V gene encodes CDR1 MNHEY and CDR2 SVGAGI. CDR3 length equals 13 residues. CDR3 sequence (DNA): TGTGCCAGCAGCTCAGGTTCCGGGCAGCCCCAGCATTTT. It yields the protein CASSSGSGQPQHF.

This chain links TRBV20-1 with TRBJ1-2, with D hard to call. Germline assignment: CDR1 DFQATT and CDR2 SNEGSKA (reference sequence). V lost 3 bases to trimming and J lost 3 bases, with 5 bases between them. The CDR3 extends over 11 amino acids. CDR3 nucleotide sequence: TGCAGTGCTAGCTTGGACTATGGCTACACCTTC. This sequence encodes CSASLDYGYTF.